This TCR beta chain was retrieved from a study of PD-1 blockade in classical Hodgkin lymphoma. Study observations and caveats: Those patients who began receiving nivolumab less than 1 year after ASCT had lower diversity, and they were excluded.

Time point denoted: cycle 4 day 1 (C4D1), after more than five weeks of nivolumab. Exposure to brentuximab vedotin varied, and each patient had relapsed following autologous stem cell transplantation. As for this clone: Antigen specificity is unknown.

Libraries were prepared by immunoSEQ multiplex PCR; TCRdb keeps only in-frame clonotypes and omits some of them. The sample holds about 93,000 clones, 78% seen once. The CDR3 totals 17 residues. V shed 4 bases, J shed 4 bases, and the junction held 13 bases outside the gene matches. Germline V lookup: CDR1 SGHRS, CDR2 YFSETQ. The TCR sequence derives from a human donor with classical Hodgkin lymphoma. The sequencing here drew on peripheral blood mononuclear cells (PBMCs), taken before the fourth cycle of nivolumab. The J gene is TRBJ1-2, the V gene TRBV5-1; 10 positions agree with TRBD1. The CDR3 loop is CASSHRDRGLTPYGYTF. The DNA of the CDR3 is TGCGCCAGCAGCCACCGGGACAGGGGCCTCACCCCCTATGGCTACACCTTC.